The entry below gives a single T cell receptor (beta chain) sequence along with its context. The source of the sample is a study of CDR3 diversity in severe acne. TCRdb independently ran MiXCR on the PCR reads; one entry per CDR3 protein. The sample shows tens of thousands of distinct CDR3 sequences, 45% to 65% of them seen only once. Germline V gene data show CDR1 as SNHLY and CDR2 as FYNNEI. Deletions cut 4 bases from V and 5 bases from J, with 11 bases between. This CDR3 contains 13 residues. The TCR was taken from a male donor in good health, without acne. This sequence joins TRBV2 and TRBJ2-5; possibly TRBD1 for D (6 bases). The specimen sequenced was blood. The CDR3, as DNA: TGTGCCAGCAGTGTAAGGCAGGGGGAGACCCAGTACTTC. Its protein is CASSVRQGETQYF.